This entry describes one T cell receptor (beta chain). What it binds is unknown. The CDR3 runs 11 residues. The germline CDR1 and CDR2 sequences are DFQATT and SNEGSKA (reference sequence). V gave up 5 bases and J gave up 0 bases, with 4 bases separating them. The data stem from a study of CD8 T cells in Susac syndrome. General study findings and limits: Total CD8+ repertoires held about 15 Susac-specific public clones, while CD8+ TEMRA repertoires held 5 or 6.

TCR beta sequencing covered blood CD8+ and CD4+ T cells. Susac syndrome patients met recently defined diagnostic criteria for definite or probable disease. The authors reverse transcribed about 0.45 to 1 ug RNA with random hexamers. An immunoSEQ multiplex PCR generated amplified TCR beta CDR3 products spanning 54 Vbeta and 13 Jbeta. TCRdb redid the calling of the immunoSEQ multiplex PCR reads with MiXCR, one entry per CDR3 protein. Seen here are tens of thousands of distinct CDR3 sequences, about 95% observed once, and the top ten hold 0.62%. This receptor was identified in a human donor with Susac syndrome. The chain uses TRBV20-1 and TRBJ1-1; D not resolved. The source material was CD8+ T cells from PBMCs. CDR3 residues: CSAGVNTEAFF. CDR3 nucleotides: TGCAGTGCTGGAGTGAACACTGAAGCTTTCTTT.